This T cell receptor (beta chain) was retrieved from a study of neurological immune-mediated disorders. V was shortened by 5 bases and J by 2 bases, with 13 bases between the two germline ends. CDR1 is LNHDA, CDR2 SQIVND, per germline (reference sequence). The CDR3 consists of 15 residues. TCRdb re-analysed the 5' RACE reads in MiXCR, keeping a single row per CDR3 protein. Of 30,000 to 35,000 distinct CDR3 sequences in the sample, less than 25% were seen once. This sequence originates from a man in his forties or fifties with HTLV-1-associated myelopathy (HAM/TSP). The sequenced sample consisted of CD4+ T cells from blood. V usage is TRBV19 and J usage is TRBJ1-5; no clear D gene. In nucleotides, the CDR3 is TGTGCCAGTAGTCCTCAGTTGATCGGCAATCAGCCCCAGCATTTT. Protein sequence: CASSPQLIGNQPQHF. Full variable domain (rest looked up from reference TRBV19 and TRBJ1-5): DGGITQSPKYLFRKEGQNVTLSCEQNLNHDAMYWYRQDPGQGLRLIYYSQIVNDFQKGDIAEGYSVSREKKESFPLTVTSAQKNPTAFYLCASSPQLIGNQPQHFGDGTRLSIL.